A single sample gave rise to the 27 T cell receptor beta chains below, sequenced in a study of OX40 agonist ivuxolimab in advanced cancers. Only in-frame clones appear in the TCRdb table, and some are missing; sequencing was by immunoSEQ multiplex PCR. The sample holds about 48,000 clones; approximately 84% are singletons and the top ten take 0.95% to 1.2%. The source material was CD4+ or CD8+ T cells sorted from blood, sampled in a trial of the OX40 agonist ivuxolimab. Every receptor here comes from an adult with an advanced solid tumor such as melanoma, head and neck, liver or kidney cancer.

J is TRBJ2-3 and V is TRBV5-4; 9 nucleotides line up with TRBD2. V trimming: 3 bases; J trimming: 6 bases; junction bases outside the gene matches: 5. Germline V CDR1 and CDR2: SGHNT, YYREEE (reference sequence). There are 14 residues in the CDR3. The CDR3, as DNA: TGTGCCAGCAGCTCGGGACTAGCACCCGATACGCAGTATTTT. Encoded protein: CASSSGLAPDTQYF.

The chain joins TRBV4-1 to TRBJ2-3, with D unclear. V shed 0 bases and J shed 6 bases, with 13 bases lying between them. The CDR3 consists of 15 residues. From germline, CDR1 is MGHRA and CDR2 YSYEKL. Written as DNA, the CDR3 is TGCGCCAGCAGCCAAGATCGGCACCCCGTGGATACGCAGTATTTT. Translated, it gives CASSQDRHPVDTQYF.

The rearrangement links TRBV7-2 to TRBJ2-7; D possibly corresponds to TRBD1 (5 bases). Germline V gene lookup returns CDR1 SGHTA and CDR2 FQGNSA. CDR3 length: 13 amino acids. The ends were cut back, 3 bases at V and 3 bases at J, with 9 bases in the middle. Here the CDR3 DNA reads TGTGCCAGCAGCTTGGGCAGGGACTACGAGCAGTACTTC. Translated: CASSLGRDYEQYF.

This clone was seen only once. The gene calls are TRBV7-9 and TRBJ2-1; 7 bases are a match to TRBD2. Germline V gives CDR1 SEHNR, CDR2 FQNEAQ (reference sequence). V trimming: 5 bases; J trimming: 7 bases; junction bases outside the gene matches: 8. The CDR3 spans 14 residues. The CDR3 protein is CASSQTGRGNEQFF. The DNA of the CDR3 is TGTGCCAGCAGCCAAACTGGGCGGGGGAATGAGCAGTTCTTC. The whole variable domain, remainder taken from reference TRBV7-9 and TRBJ2-1, is DTGVSQNPRHKITKRGQNVTFRCDPISEHNRLYWYRQTLGQGPEFLTYFQNEAQLEKSRLLSDRFSAERPKGSFSTLEIQRTEQGDSAMYLCASSQTGRGNEQFFGPGTRLTVL.

V and J are TRBV4-2 and TRBJ2-5; tentative D call: TRBD2 (5 bases). With the DNA end fitting TRBJ2-7 better, the J assignment may be wrong. The CDR3 extends over 15 amino acids. Germline V gene data show CDR1 as LGHNA and CDR2 as YNFKEQ. In nucleotides, the CDR3 is TGTGCCAGCAGCCCCCATGGGAGTACCTCCTACGAGCAGTACTTC. Protein product: CASSPHGSTSYEQYF.

The chain uses TRBV2 and TRBJ2-1, with 7 bases fitting TRBD1. The trim removed 7 bases at V and 8 bases at J, leaving 17 bases unmatched. CDR3 length: 16 residues. Looked up from germline, CDR1 is SNHLY and CDR2 is FYNNEI. DNA of the CDR3: TGTGCCAGCACCCCCCTAGAGGGGGCGTTAGTCCATGAGCAGTTCTTC. Amino acids: CASTPLEGALVHEQFF.

The rearrangement links TRBV19 to TRBJ1-2; 11 bases are a match to TRBD1. CDR3 length equals 16 residues. In germline, CDR1 is LNHDA, CDR2 SQIVND (reference sequence). V shed 2 bases and J 6 bases; nucleotides not matched to a gene: 8. In nucleotides, the CDR3 is TGTGCCAGTAGTATACGCATCCCGGGACAGGGGGATGGCTACACCTTC. Its translation is CASSIRIPGQGDGYTF.

The V gene is TRBV11-2, the J gene TRBJ1-4; tentative D call: TRBD1 (5 bases). The CDR3 consists of 15 residues. V was clipped by 3 bases and J by 6 bases, with 14 bases between them. The V gene's germline CDR1 is SGHAT and CDR2 FQNNGV. CDR3 amino acids: CASSFRGPLDEKLFF. DNA of the CDR3: TGTGCCAGCAGCTTTCGGGGCCCCTTGGATGAAAAACTGTTTTTT.

This chain links TRBV29-1 with TRBJ2-4; possibly TRBD2 for D (5 bases). Trimming pared 0 bases from V and 6 bases from J, leaving 6 bases between. The CDR3 totals 12 residues. Per germline, CDR1 SQVTM and CDR2 ANQGSEA. For the CDR3, the DNA is TGCAGCGTTGAAGACGGAGGAAACATTCAGTACTTC. Residues: CSVEDGGNIQYF. Using reference TRBV29-1 and TRBJ2-4 for the parts outside the CDR3, the full variable domain is SAVISQKPSRDICQRGTSLTIQCQVDSQVTMMFWYRQQPGQSLTLIATANQGSEATYESGFVIDKFPISRPNLTFSTLTVSNMSPEDSSIYLCSVEDGGNIQYFGAGTRLSVL.

This chain joins TRBV5-5 and TRBJ2-1, with D maybe TRBD2 (5 bases). The germline V gene has CDR1 SGHKS and CDR2 YYEKEE (reference sequence). Between the trimmed V and J ends, which lost 1 base and 10 bases, there was a span of 12 bases. This CDR3 is 13 amino acids long. The CDR3 bases are TGTGCCAGCAGCTTGAAGTTGAGGGCGGAGCAGTTCTTC. Protein: CASSLKLRAEQFF.

The chain recombines TRBV7-2 with TRBJ1-3; possible D gene TRBD1, 6 bases. CDR1 is SGHTA, CDR2 FQGNSA, per germline. The CDR3 is 16 amino acids. The V and J ends lost 2 bases and 3 bases respectively, with 14 bases between them. The chain's CDR3 is CASSLNRGRVGNTIYF. DNA of the CDR3: TGTGCCAGCAGCTTAAATCGGGGGCGCGTTGGAAACACCATATATTTT.

The V call is TRBV9, the J call TRBJ2-2; 7 nucleotides match TRBD2. Germline CDR1 SGDLS, CDR2 YYNGEE. This CDR3 has 16 residues. V was clipped by 0 bases and J by 6 bases; unmatched bases: 8. CDR3 sequence: CASSVAQAGWAGELFF. CDR3 in DNA: TGTGCCAGCAGCGTAGCTCAAGCGGGATGGGCCGGGGAGCTGTTTTTT.

The V gene is TRBV6-1, the J gene TRBJ2-5, with D possibly being TRBD2 (6 bases). Germline loops: CDR1 MNHNS, CDR2 SASEGT. CDR3 length equals 15 residues. Trimming stripped 7 bases from V and 5 bases from J, with 20 bases between. The CDR3 nucleotides are TGTGCCAGCACACGAGGGATGGGGGGTCTTGAGACCCAGTACTTC. This sequence encodes CASTRGMGGLETQYF.

The chain is built from TRBV27 and TRBJ2-3, with D unclear. Germline loops: CDR1 MNHEY, CDR2 SMNVEV (reference sequence). The ends were cut back, 3 bases at V and 6 bases at J, with 10 bases in the middle. This CDR3 comprises 13 residues. CDR3 bases: TGTGCCAGCAGTTTCACCCGATGGGATACGCAGTATTTT. This sequence encodes CASSFTRWDTQYF.

This sequence joins TRBV28 and TRBJ2-1, with D maybe TRBD2 (5 bases). V lost 6 bases to trimming and J lost 8 bases, with 20 bases between them. Germline lookup yields CDR1 MDHEN and CDR2 SYDVKM. The CDR3 is made up of 15 amino acids. The chain's CDR3 is CASSLEATLLDEQFF. The CDR3 coding sequence is TGTGCCAGCAGCCTGGAGGCCACCCTACTGGATGAGCAGTTCTTC.

This chain links TRBV7-2 with TRBJ2-1, with no clear D. V was trimmed by 0 bases and J by 0 bases, leaving 9 bases between them. The CDR3 sequence is 16 residues long. From germline, CDR1 is SGHTA and CDR2 FQGNSA. The CDR3 DNA reads as TGTGCCAGCAGCTTAGCTTTGCCGAGCTCCTACAATGAGCAGTTCTTC. It codes for CASSLALPSSYNEQFF.

J is TRBJ2-3 and V is TRBV5-6, with 8 bases fitting TRBD2. Trimming cost V 2 bases and J 6 bases; bases outside gene matches: 5. There are 14 residues in the CDR3. CDR1 is SGHDT, CDR2 YYEEEE, per germline. As DNA, the CDR3 is TGTGCCAGCAGCTTAAGCGGGGGTGAGGATACGCAGTATTTT. Protein: CASSLSGGEDTQYF.

The rearrangement joins TRBV15 to TRBJ2-6; the D gene could be TRBD1 or TRBD2 (5 bases each). V was pared by 8 bases and J by 4 bases, with 15 bases between. The germline gives CDR1 LNHNV, CDR2 YYDKDF (reference sequence). This CDR3 has 15 amino acids. The CDR3 bases are TGTGCCACCGGTCTCGGGGCTACCGGGGCCAACGTCCTGACTTTC. This translates into CATGLGATGANVLTF.

The chain is built from TRBV7-2 and TRBJ1-1; D gene uncertain. The germline V gene has CDR1 SGHTA and CDR2 FQGNSA. The ends were cut back, 2 bases at V and 7 bases at J, with 20 bases in the middle. The CDR3 is 16 residues long. CDR3 sequence (DNA): TGTGCCAGCAGCTTAAATGGCCGGATTTCGCGTTTTGAAGCTTTCTTT. Its translation: CASSLNGRISRFEAFF. Variable domain in full (rest from reference TRBV7-2 and TRBJ1-1): GAGVSQSPSNKVTEKGKDVELRCDPISGHTALYWYRQSLGQGLEFLIYFQGNSAPDKSGLPSDRFSAERTGGSVSTLTIQRTQQEDSAVYLCASSLNGRISRFEAFFGQGTRLTVV.

The V call is TRBV7-8, the J call TRBJ2-2; D may be TRBD1 (5 bases). Deletions cut 2 bases from V and 1 base from J, with 20 bases between. This CDR3 has 19 residues. The germline gives CDR1 SGHVS, CDR2 FQNEAQ. Here the CDR3 reads CASSLRGQIGFLNTGELFF. The CDR3 bases are TGTGCCAGCAGCTTAAGGGGTCAAATAGGATTCTTGAACACCGGGGAGCTGTTTTTT. The whole variable domain, filled in from reference TRBV7-8 and TRBJ2-2, reads GAGVSQSPRYKVAKRGQDVALRCDPISGHVSLFWYQQALGQGPEFLTYFQNEAQLDKSGLPSDRFFAERPEGSVSTLKIQRTQQEDSAVYLCASSLRGQIGFLNTGELFFGEGSRLTVL.

V is TRBV5-1 and J is TRBJ1-5; 7 bases align to TRBD1. CDR3 size: 13 residues. CDR1 is SGHRS and CDR2 is YFSETQ in the germline V gene. V dropped 5 bases and J dropped 10; count of bases not matched to a gene: 9. CDR3 region: CASRSRGEGPQHF. CDR3 in DNA: TGCGCCAGCAGGTCCAGGGGGGAAGGCCCCCAGCATTTT.

The chain is built from TRBV7-6 and TRBJ1-1; maybe TRBD1 (5 bases). Germline values: CDR1 SGHVS, CDR2 FNYEAQ. The CDR3 is made up of 17 amino acids. Trimming pared 1 base from V and 0 bases from J, leaving 15 bases between. Here the CDR3 reads CASSLGRGRRVNTEAFF. In DNA form, the CDR3 reads TGTGCCAGCAGCTTAGGGAGGGGACGGCGGGTGAACACTGAAGCTTTCTTT.

This clone was detected only a few times. V is TRBV6-1 and J is TRBJ2-3, with D maybe TRBD1 (7 bases). V was pared by 5 bases and J by 6 bases, with 15 bases between. From germline, CDR1 is MNHNS and CDR2 SASEGT. The CDR3 covers 14 residues. The CDR3 bases are TGTGCCAGCAGTCCCAAGCCAGGGGGGGATACGCAGTATTTT. Translation: CASSPKPGGDTQYF.

The chain combines TRBV27 with TRBJ1-2; TRBD1 is a possible D gene (6 bases). This CDR3 comprises 14 residues. The germline gives CDR1 MNHEY, CDR2 SMNVEV (reference sequence). V lost 6 bases and J lost 4, with 15 bases in between. The CDR3 nucleotides read TGTGCCAGCAGCTCGACGTTGGGGGCCTATGGCTACACCTTC. It yields the protein CASSSTLGAYGYTF.

V usage is TRBV7-8 and J usage is TRBJ1-1; no definite D call. V lost 5 bases to trimming and J lost 6 bases, with 16 bases between them. Germline CDR1 and CDR2: SGHVS and FQNEAQ. The CDR3 extends over 14 amino acids. Here the CDR3 DNA reads TGTGCCAGCAGCGTTACATTAGTTCCCGCTGAAGCTTTCTTT. It codes for CASSVTLVPAEAFF.

This chain connects TRBV11-1 to TRBJ1-1; D is unclear. V was shortened by 3 bases and J by 0 bases, with 14 bases between the two germline ends. Germline CDR1 and CDR2: SGHAT and FQDESV (reference sequence). The CDR3 sequence is 16 residues long. This CDR3 reads CASSFRGGPMNTEAFF. CDR3 nucleotide sequence: TGTGCCAGCAGCTTTCGCGGTGGACCCATGAACACTGAAGCTTTCTTT. Supplemented by reference TRBV11-1 and TRBJ1-1, the full variable domain reads EAEVAQSPRYKITEKSQAVAFWCDPISGHATLYWYRQILGQGPELLVQFQDESVVDDSQLPKDRFSAERLKGVDSTLKIQPAELGDSAMYLCASSFRGGPMNTEAFFGQGTRLTVV.

V gene TRBV4-2 combines with J gene TRBJ2-1, with 11 positions matching TRBD2. The CDR3 covers 17 residues. Unmatched junction bases numbered 12, after V lost 1 base and J lost 10 bases. Germline V gene data show CDR1 as LGHNA and CDR2 as YNFKEQ. The CDR3 loop reads CASSQVGLAGGQGEQFF. The DNA of the CDR3 is TGTGCCAGCAGCCAAGTTGGCCTAGCGGGGGGCCAAGGGGAGCAGTTCTTC.